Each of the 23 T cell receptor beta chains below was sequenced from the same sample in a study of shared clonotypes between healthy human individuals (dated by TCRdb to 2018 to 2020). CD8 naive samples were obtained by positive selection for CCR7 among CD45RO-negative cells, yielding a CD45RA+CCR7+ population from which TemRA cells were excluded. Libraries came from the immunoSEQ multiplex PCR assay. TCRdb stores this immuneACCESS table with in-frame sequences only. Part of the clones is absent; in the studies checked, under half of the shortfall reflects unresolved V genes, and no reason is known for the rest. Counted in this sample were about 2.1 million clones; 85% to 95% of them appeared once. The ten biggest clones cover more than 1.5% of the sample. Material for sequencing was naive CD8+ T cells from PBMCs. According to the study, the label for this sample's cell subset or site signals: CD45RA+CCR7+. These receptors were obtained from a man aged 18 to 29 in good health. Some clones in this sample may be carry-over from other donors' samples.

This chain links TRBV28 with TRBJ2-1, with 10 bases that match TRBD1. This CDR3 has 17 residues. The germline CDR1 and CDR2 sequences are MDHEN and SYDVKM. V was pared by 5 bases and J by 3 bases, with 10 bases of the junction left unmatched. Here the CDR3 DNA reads TGTGCCAGCAGTCCACCTATTCGGGACAGGGGCTACAATGAGCAGTTCTTC. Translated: CASSPPIRDRGYNEQFF. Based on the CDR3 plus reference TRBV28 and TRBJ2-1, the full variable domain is DVKVTQSSRYLVKRTGEKVFLECVQDMDHENMFWYRQDPGLGLRLIYFSYDVKMKEKGDIPEGYSVSREKKERFSLILESASTNQTSMYLCASSPPIRDRGYNEQFFGPGTRLTVL.

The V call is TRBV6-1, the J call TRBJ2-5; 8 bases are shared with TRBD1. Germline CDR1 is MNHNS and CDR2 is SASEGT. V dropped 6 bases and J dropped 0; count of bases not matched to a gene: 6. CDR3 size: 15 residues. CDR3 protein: CASRGDRRYQETQYF. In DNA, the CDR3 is TGTGCCAGCAGGGGGGACAGGAGGTACCAAGAGACCCAGTACTTC.

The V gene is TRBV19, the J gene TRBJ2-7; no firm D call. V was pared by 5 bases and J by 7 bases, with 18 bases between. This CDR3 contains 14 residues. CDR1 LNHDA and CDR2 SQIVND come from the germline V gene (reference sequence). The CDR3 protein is CASSPRLRPGEQYF. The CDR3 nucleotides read TGTGCCAGTAGTCCACGACTCCGCCCTGGGGAGCAGTACTTC.

CDR3: CATAQAGLGEQYF. CDR3 bases: TGTGCCACCGCTCAAGCTGGCTTGGGGGAGCAGTACTTC. This chain uses TRBV10-3 with TRBJ2-7; D is unresolved. Germline CDR1 and CDR2: ENHRY and SYGVKD. The V end was cut by 10 bases, the J end by 7 bases, with 20 bases between. The CDR3 consists of 13 residues.

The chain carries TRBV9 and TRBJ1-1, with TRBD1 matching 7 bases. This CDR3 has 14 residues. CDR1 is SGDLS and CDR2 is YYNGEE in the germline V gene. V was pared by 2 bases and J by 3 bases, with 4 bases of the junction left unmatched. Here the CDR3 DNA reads TGTGCCAGCAGCGTGCAGGGGGGAGACACTGAAGCTTTCTTT. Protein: CASSVQGGDTEAFF. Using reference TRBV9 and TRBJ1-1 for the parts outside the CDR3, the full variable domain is DSGVTQTPKHLITATGQRVTLRCSPRSGDLSVYWYQQSLDQGLQFLIQYYNGEERAKGNILERFSAQQFPDLHSELNLSSLELGDSALYFCASSVQGGDTEAFFGQGTRLTVV.

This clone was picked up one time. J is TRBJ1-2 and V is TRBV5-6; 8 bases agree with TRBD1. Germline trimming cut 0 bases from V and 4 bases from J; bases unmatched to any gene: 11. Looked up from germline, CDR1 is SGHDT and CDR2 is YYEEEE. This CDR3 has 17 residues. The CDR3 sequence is CASSLAAGTGSVYGYTF. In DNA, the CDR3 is TGTGCCAGCAGCTTGGCCGCCGGGACAGGTTCTGTCTATGGCTACACCTTC.

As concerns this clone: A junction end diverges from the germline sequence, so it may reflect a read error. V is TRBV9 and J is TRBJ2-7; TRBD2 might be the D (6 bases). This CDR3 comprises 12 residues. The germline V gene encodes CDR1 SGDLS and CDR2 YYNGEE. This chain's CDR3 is CASSYTGTYLSF. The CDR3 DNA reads TGTGCCAGCAGCTACACCGGGACTTACTTAAGCTTC.

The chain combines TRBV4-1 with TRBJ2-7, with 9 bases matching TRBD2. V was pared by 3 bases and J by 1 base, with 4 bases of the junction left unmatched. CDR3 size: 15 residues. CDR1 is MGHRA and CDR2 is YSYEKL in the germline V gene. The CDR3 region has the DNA TGCGCCAGCAGCCAGCTAGCGGGAACATCCTACGAGCAGTACTTC. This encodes CASSQLAGTSYEQYF.

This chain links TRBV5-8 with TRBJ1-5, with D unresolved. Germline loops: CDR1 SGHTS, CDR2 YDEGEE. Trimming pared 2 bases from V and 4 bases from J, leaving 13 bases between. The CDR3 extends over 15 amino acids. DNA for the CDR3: TGTGCCAGCAGCTTTTCAGGCCAAACAAATCAGCCCCAGCATTTT. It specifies CASSFSGQTNQPQHF. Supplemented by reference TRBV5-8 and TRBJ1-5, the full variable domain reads EAGVTQSPTHLIKTRGQQATLRCSPISGHTSVYWYQQALGLGLQFLLWYDEGEERNRGNFPPRFSGRQFPNYSSELNVNALELEDSALYLCASSFSGQTNQPQHFGDGTRLSIL.

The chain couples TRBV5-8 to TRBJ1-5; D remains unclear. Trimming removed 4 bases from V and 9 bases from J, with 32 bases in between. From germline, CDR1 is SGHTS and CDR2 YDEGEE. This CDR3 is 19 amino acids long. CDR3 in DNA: TGTGCCAGCAGCCACCCGATCGGGATCGGCCCCCCCCAATGGGGGCCCCAGCATTTT. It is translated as CASSHPIGIGPPQWGPQHF. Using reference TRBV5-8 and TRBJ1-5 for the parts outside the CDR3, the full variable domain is EAGVTQSPTHLIKTRGQQATLRCSPISGHTSVYWYQQALGLGLQFLLWYDEGEERNRGNFPPRFSGRQFPNYSSELNVNALELEDSALYLCASSHPIGIGPPQWGPQHFGDGTRLSIL.

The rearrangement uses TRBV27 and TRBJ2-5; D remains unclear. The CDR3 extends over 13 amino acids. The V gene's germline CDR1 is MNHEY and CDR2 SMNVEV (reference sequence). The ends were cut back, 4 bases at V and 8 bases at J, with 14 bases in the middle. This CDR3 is CASSSGGGNTQYF. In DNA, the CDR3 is TGTGCCAGCAGTTCCGGCGGCGGCAATACCCAGTACTTC.

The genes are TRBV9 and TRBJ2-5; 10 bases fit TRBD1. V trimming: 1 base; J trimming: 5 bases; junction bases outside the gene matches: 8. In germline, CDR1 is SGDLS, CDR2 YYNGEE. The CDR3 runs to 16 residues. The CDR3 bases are TGTGCCAGCAGCGTATTAGAGACAGGGGGCGGGGAGACCCAGTACTTC. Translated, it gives CASSVLETGGGETQYF.

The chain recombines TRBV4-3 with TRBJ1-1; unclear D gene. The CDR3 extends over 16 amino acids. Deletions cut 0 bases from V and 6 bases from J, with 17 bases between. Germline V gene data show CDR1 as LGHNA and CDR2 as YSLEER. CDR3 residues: CASSQETDTGDPEAFF. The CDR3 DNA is TGCGCCAGCAGCCAAGAGACTGACACCGGCGACCCTGAAGCTTTCTTT.

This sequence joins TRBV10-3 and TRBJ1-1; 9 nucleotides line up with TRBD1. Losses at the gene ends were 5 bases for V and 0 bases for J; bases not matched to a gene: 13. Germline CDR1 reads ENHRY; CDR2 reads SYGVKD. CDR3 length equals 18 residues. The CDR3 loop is CAISTRNRGQGVNTEAFF. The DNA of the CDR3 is TGTGCCATCAGTACAAGAAACAGGGGGCAAGGAGTGAACACTGAAGCTTTCTTT.

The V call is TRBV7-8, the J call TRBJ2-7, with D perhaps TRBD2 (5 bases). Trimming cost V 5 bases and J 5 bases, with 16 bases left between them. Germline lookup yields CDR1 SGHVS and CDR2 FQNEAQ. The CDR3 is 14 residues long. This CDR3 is CASSRTPTNHEQYF. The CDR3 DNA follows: TGTGCCAGCAGCCGAACCCCGACTAATCACGAGCAGTACTTC.

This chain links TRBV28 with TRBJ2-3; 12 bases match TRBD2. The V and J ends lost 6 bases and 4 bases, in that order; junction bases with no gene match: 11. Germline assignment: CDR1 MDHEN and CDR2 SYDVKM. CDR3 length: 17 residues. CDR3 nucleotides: TGTGCCAGCAGCCTAGCGGGAGGGCCTGGAGACTCAGATACGCAGTATTTT. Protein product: CASSLAGGPGDSDTQYF.

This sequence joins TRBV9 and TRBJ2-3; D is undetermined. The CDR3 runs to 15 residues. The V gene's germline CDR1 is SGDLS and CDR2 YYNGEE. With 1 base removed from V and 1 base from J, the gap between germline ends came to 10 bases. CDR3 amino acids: CASSVNRVGTDTQYF. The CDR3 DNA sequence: TGTGCCAGCAGCGTAAACAGAGTCGGCACAGATACGCAGTATTTT. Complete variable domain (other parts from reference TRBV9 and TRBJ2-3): DSGVTQTPKHLITATGQRVTLRCSPRSGDLSVYWYQQSLDQGLQFLIQYYNGEERAKGNILERFSAQQFPDLHSELNLSSLELGDSALYFCASSVNRVGTDTQYFGPGTRLTVL.

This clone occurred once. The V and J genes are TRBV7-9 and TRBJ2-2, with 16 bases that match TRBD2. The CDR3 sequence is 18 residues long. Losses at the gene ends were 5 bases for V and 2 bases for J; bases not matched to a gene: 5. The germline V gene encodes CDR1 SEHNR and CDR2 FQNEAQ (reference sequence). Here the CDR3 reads CASSPGTSGRGNTGELFF. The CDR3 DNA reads TGTGCCAGCAGCCCCGGGACTAGCGGGAGGGGTAACACCGGGGAGCTGTTTTTT.

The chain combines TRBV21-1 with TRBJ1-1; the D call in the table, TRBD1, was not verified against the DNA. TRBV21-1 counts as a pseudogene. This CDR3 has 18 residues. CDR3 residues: CASSLHHGDRGPNTEAFF. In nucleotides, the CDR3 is TGTGCCAGCAGCCTCCATCACGGGGACAGGGGGCCGAACACTGAAGCTTTCTTT.

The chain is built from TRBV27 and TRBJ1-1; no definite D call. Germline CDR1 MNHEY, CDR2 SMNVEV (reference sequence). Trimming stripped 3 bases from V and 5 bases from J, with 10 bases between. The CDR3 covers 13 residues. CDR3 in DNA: TGTGCCAGCAGTTTGGTAGGGCCAACTGAAGCTTTCTTT. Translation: CASSLVGPTEAFF.

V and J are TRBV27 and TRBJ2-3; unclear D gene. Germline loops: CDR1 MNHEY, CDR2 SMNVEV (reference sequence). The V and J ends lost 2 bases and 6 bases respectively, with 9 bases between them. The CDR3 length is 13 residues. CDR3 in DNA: TGTGCCAGCAGTTTAACCAAAAGGGATACGCAGTATTTT. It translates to CASSLTKRDTQYF.

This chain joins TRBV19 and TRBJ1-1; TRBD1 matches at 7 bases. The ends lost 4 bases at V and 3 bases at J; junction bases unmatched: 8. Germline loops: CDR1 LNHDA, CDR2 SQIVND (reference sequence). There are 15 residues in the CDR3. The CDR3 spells CASSKAGGADTEAFF. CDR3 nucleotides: TGTGCCAGTAGTAAGGCAGGGGGGGCGGACACTGAAGCTTTCTTT.

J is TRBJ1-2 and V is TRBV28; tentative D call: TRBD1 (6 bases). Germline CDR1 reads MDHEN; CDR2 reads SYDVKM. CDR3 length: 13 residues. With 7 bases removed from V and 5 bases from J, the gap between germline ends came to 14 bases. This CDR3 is CASTLQTGYGYTF. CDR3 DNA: TGTGCCAGCACCCTACAAACAGGGTATGGCTACACCTTC.